This paragraph covers one TCR beta chain sequence. Its antigen is as yet unknown. Germline-derived CDR1 and CDR2 are LNHNV and YYDKDF (reference sequence). This CDR3 contains 13 residues. TCRdb keeps only in-frame clones here, not all; method: immunoSEQ multiplex PCR. The sample includes under 1,100,000 clones, about 76% of them seen just once. The data belong to a study of shared clonotypes between healthy human individuals. The study's findings and limits: Relative to memory subsets, naive subsets generally showed larger estimated richness. Rarefaction exposed incomplete sorted-subset sequencing despite large depth.

All donors were healthy HIV-negative adults lacking recent acute infections or vaccinations. The investigators split CD4+ cells into a CD45RA+ naive subset and a CD45RA-negative memory subset. Sequencing was done on a sample of memory CD4+ T cells sorted from blood. The subset was: CD45RA-negative fraction. V gene TRBV15 combines with J gene TRBJ2-5; 10 nucleotides line up with TRBD1. The DNA end is a closer match to TRBJ2-7, so the J assignment may be wrong. The source of this sequence is a man aged 18-30 years in good health. The CDR3: CATSRDRGYEQYF. In DNA, the CDR3 is TGTGCCACATCCAGGGACAGGGGATACGAGCAGTACTTC.